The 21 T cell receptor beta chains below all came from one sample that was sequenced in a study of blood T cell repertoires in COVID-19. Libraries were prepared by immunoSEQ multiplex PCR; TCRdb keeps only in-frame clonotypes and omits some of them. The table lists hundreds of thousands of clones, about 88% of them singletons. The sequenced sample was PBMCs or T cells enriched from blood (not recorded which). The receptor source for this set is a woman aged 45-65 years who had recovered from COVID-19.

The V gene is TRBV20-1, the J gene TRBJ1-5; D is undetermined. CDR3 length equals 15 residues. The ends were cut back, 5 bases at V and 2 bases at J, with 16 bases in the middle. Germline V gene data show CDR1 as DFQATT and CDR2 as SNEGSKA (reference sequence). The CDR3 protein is CSARASEVGNQPQHF. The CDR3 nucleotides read TGCAGTGCTCGTGCCTCCGAGGTGGGCAATCAGCCCCAGCATTTT.

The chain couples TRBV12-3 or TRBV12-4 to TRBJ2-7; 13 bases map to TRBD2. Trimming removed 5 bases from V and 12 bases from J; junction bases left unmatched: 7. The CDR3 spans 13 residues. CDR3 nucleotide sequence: TGTGCCAGCAGTCTTCGGACTAGCGGGAGTCCGTACTTC. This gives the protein CASSLRTSGSPYF.

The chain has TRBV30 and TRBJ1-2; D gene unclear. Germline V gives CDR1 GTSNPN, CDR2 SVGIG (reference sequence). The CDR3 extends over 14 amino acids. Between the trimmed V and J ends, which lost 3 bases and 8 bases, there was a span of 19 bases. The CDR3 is CAWRSLGRGMGYTF. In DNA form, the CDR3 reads TGTGCCTGGAGGTCGTTGGGTCGGGGAATGGGCTACACCTTC.

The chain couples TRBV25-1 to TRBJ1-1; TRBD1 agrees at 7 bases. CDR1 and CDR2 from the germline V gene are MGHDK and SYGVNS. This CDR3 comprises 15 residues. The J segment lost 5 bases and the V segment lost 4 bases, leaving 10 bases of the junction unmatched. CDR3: CASSVGRQGGTEAFF. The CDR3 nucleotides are TGTGCCAGCAGTGTGGGGAGACAGGGCGGGACTGAAGCTTTCTTT.

The CDR3 nucleotides read TGTGCCTGGAGTGCCCAGCGGGAGGTCACACTCCTGAACACCGGGGAGCTGTTTTTT. Its protein is CAWSAQREVTLLNTGELFF. The gene calls are TRBV30 and TRBJ2-2; 9 nucleotides agree with TRBD2. Per the germline V gene, CDR1 is GTSNPN and CDR2 is SVGIG (reference sequence). V gave up 1 base and J gave up 1 base; unmatched junction bases: 13. The CDR3 is 19 residues long. Using reference TRBV30 and TRBJ2-2 for the parts outside the CDR3, the full variable domain is SQTIHQWPATLVQPVGSPLSLECTVEGTSNPNLYWYRQAAGRGLQLLFYSVGIGQISSEVPQNLSASRPQDRQFILSSKKLLLSDSGFYLCAWSAQREVTLLNTGELFFGEGSRLTVL.

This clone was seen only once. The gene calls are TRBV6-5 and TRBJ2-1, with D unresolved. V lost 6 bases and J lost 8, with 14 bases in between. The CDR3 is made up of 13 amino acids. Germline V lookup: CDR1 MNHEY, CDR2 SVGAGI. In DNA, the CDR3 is TGTGCCAGCAGCCACGGGTCTGGCGATGAGCAGTTCTTC. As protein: CASSHGSGDEQFF.

DNA for the CDR3: TGTGCCAGCAGTTTAAAGGGGGCGCTGGGCTACACCTTC. Amino acid sequence: CASSLKGALGYTF. The genes are TRBV28 and TRBJ1-2, with 7 bases that match TRBD1. V lost 2 bases to trimming and J lost 8 bases; unmatched junction nucleotides: 5. Germline CDR1 MDHEN, CDR2 SYDVKM. The CDR3 extends over 13 amino acids.

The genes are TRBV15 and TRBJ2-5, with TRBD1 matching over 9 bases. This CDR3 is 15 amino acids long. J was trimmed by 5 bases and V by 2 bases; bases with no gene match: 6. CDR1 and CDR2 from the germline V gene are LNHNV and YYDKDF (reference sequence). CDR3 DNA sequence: TGTGCCACCAGCAGAAGGGACAGGGAGTACGAGACCCAGTACTTC. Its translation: CATSRRDREYETQYF.

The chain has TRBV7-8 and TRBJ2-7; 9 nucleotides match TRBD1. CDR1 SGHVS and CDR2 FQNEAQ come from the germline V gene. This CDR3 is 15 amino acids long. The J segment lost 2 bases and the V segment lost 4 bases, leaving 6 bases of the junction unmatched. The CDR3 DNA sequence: TGTGCCAGCAGCTCGGACAGGGGACAAACCTACGAGCAGTACTTC. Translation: CASSSDRGQTYEQYF.

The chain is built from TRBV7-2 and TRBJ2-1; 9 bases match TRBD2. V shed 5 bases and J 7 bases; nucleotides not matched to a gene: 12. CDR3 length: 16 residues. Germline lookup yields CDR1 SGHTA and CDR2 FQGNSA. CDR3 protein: CASSLVVAGVNNEQFF. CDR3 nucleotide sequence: TGTGCCAGCAGCCTGGTGGTAGCGGGAGTTAATAATGAGCAGTTCTTC.

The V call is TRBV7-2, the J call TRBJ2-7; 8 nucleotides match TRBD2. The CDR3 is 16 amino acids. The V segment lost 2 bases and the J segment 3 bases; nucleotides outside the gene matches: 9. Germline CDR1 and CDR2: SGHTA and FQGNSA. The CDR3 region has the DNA TGTGCCAGCAGCTTACGACGGGCTAGCGGGTACTACGAGCAGTACTTC. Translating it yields CASSLRRASGYYEQYF.

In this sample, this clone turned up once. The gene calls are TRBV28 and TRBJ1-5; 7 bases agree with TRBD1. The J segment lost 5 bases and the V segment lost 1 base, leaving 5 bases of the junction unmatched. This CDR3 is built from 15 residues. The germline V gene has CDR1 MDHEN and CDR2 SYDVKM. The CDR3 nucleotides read TGTGCCAGCAGTTTATCGACAGGGTACGATCAGCCCCAGCATTTT. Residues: CASSLSTGYDQPQHF.

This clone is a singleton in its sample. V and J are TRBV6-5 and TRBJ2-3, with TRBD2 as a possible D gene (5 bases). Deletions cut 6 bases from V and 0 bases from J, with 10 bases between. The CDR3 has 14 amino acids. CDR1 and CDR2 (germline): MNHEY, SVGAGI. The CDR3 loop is CASSERGSTDTQYF. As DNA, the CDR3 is TGTGCCAGCAGCGAGCGAGGGAGCACAGATACGCAGTATTTT.

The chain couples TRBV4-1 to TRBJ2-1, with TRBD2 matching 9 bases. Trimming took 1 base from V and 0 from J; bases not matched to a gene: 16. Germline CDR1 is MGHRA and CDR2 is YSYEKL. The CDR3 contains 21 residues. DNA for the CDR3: TGCGCCAGCAGCCAAGCGGGACTAGCAAATCAATACCAGAGCTCCTACAATGAGCAGTTCTTC. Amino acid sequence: CASSQAGLANQYQSSYNEQFF.

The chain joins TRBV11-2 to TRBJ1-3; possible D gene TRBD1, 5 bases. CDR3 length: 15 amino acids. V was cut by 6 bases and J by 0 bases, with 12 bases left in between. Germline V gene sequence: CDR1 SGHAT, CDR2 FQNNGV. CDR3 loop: CASRVGPNSGNTIYF. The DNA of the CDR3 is TGTGCCAGCAGGGTGGGGCCGAACTCTGGAAACACCATATATTTT. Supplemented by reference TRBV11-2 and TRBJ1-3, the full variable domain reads EAGVAQSPRYKIIEKRQSVAFWCNPISGHATLYWYQQILGQGPKLLIQFQNNGVVDDSQLPKDRFSAERLKGVDSTLKIQPAKLEDSAVYLCASRVGPNSGNTIYFGEGSWLTVV.

The DNA for the CDR3 is TGTGCCAGCAGTTCCGGGACAGGGATTCCTCAGCCCCAGCATTTT. This sequence encodes CASSSGTGIPQPQHF. The V call is TRBV28, the J call TRBJ1-5; 9 bases are shared with TRBD1. The CDR3 consists of 15 residues. Germline assignment: CDR1 MDHEN and CDR2 SYDVKM. V was pared by 4 bases and J by 6 bases, with 7 bases of the junction left unmatched.

The CDR3: CASIRTGTNYGYTF. The CDR3 coding sequence is TGTGCCAGTATTCGGACAGGGACAAACTATGGCTACACCTTC. The rearrangement links TRBV19 to TRBJ1-2; 8 nucleotides match TRBD1. Germline values: CDR1 LNHDA, CDR2 SQIVND (reference sequence). V lost 7 bases, J lost 2 bases, and 6 bases stayed unmatched. This CDR3 has 14 amino acids.

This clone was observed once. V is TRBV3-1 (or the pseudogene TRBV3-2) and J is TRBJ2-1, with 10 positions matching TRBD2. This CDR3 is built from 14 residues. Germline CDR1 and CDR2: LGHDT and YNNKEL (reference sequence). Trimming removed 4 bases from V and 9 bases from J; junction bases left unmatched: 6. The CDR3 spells CASSLGTSVTEQFF. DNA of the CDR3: TGTGCCAGCAGCCTTGGGACTAGCGTGACTGAGCAGTTCTTC.

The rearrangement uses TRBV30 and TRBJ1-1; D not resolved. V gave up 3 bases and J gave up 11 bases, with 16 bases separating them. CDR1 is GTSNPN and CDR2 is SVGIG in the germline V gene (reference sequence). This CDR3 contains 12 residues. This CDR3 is CAWSPLEAGAFF. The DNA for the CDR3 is TGTGCCTGGAGCCCCCTAGAAGCGGGGGCTTTCTTT.

CDR3 in amino acids: CASSPNIGQFF. CDR3 coding DNA: TGTGCCAGCAGCCCGAACATTGGGCAGTTCTTC. V usage is TRBV12-3 or TRBV12-4 and J usage is TRBJ2-1, with D unresolved. V was clipped by 6 bases and J by 12 bases, with 12 bases between them. The CDR3 has 11 residues.

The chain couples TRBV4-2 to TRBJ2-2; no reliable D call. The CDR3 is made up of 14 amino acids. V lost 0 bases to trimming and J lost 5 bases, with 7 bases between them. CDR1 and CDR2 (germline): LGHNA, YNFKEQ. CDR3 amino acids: CASSQDPSTGELFF. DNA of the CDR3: TGTGCCAGCAGCCAAGACCCCTCTACCGGGGAGCTGTTTTTT.